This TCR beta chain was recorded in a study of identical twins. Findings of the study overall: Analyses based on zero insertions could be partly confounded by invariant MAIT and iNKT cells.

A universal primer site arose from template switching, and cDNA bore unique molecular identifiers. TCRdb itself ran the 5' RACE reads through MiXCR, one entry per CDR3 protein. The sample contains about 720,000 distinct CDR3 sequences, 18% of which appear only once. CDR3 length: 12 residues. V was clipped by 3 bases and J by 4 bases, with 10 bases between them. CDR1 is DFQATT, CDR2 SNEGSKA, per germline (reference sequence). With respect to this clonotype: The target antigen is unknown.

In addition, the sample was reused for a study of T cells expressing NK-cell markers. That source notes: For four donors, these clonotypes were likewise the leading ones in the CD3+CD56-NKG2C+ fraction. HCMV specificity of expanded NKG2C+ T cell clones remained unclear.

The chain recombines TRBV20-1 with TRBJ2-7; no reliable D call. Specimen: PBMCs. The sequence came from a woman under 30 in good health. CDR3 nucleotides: TGCAGTGCTAGGAGCCAGGAATACGAGCAGTACTTC. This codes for CSARSQEYEQYF.